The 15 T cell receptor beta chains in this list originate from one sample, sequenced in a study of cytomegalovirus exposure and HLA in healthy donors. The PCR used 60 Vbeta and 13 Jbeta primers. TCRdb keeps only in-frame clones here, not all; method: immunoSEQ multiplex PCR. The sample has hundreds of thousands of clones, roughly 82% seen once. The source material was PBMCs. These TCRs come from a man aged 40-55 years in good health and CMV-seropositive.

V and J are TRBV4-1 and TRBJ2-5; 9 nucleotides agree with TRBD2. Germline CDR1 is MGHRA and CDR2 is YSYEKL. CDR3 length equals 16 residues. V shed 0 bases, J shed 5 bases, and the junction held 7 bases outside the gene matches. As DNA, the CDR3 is TGCGCCAGCAGCCAAGACCTGAGCGGGGGGCGGGAGACCCAGTACTTC. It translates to CASSQDLSGGRETQYF.

CDR3 protein: CASSGPGVSGANVLTF. DNA of the CDR3: TGTGCCAGCAGTGGCCCGGGGGTCTCTGGGGCCAACGTCCTGACTTTC. The chain has TRBV6-6 and TRBJ2-6; perhaps TRBD2 as D (6 bases). This CDR3 has 16 amino acids. Trimming cost V 5 bases and J 0 bases, with 11 bases left between them. Germline V CDR1 and CDR2: MNHNY, SVGAGI (reference sequence).

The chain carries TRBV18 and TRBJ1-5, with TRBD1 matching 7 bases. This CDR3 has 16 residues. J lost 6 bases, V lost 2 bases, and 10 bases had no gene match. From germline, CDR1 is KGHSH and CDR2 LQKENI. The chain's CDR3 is CASSPSTGSFSQPQHF. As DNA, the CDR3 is TGTGCCAGCTCACCATCGACAGGGAGTTTCAGTCAGCCCCAGCATTTT.

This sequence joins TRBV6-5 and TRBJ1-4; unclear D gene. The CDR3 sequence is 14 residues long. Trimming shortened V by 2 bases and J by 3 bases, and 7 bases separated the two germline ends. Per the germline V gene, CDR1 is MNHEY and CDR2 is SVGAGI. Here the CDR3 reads CASSYGQSNEKLFF. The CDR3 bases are TGTGCCAGCAGTTACGGGCAGTCTAATGAAAAACTGTTTTTT.

Here the CDR3 DNA reads TGTGCCAGCTGGGACAGTTTGAACACTGAAGCTTTCTTT. Protein product: CASWDSLNTEAFF. V gene TRBV28 combines with J gene TRBJ1-1; 7 bases are a match to TRBD1. This CDR3 region has 13 residues. Trimming removed 8 bases from V and 0 bases from J; junction bases left unmatched: 3. Germline-derived CDR1 and CDR2 are MDHEN and SYDVKM.

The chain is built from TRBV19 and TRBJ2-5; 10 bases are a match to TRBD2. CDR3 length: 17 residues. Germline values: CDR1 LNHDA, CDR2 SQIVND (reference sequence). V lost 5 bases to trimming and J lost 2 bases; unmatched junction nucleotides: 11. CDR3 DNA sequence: TGTGCCAGTAGTCCCCATGGGGGAGCGGGAGGGCAAGAGACCCAGTACTTC. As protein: CASSPHGGAGGQETQYF. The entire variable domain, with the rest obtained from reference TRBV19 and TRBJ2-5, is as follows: DGGITQSPKYLFRKEGQNVTLSCEQNLNHDAMYWYRQDPGQGLRLIYYSQIVNDFQKGDIAEGYSVSREKKESFPLTVTSAQKNPTAFYLCASSPHGGAGGQETQYFGPGTRLLVL.

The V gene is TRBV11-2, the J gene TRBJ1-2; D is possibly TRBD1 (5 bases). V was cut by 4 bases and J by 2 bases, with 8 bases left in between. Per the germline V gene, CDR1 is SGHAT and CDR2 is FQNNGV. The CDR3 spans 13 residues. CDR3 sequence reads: CASSWRQNYGYTF. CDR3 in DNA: TGTGCCAGCAGCTGGCGACAGAACTATGGCTACACCTTC.

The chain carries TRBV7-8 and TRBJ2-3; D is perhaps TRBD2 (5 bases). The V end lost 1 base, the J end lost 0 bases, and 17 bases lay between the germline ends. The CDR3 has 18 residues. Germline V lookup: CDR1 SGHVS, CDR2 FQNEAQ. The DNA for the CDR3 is TGTGCCAGCAGCTTAGTTGGGGAGCGGACGCCTAGCACAGATACGCAGTATTTT. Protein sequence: CASSLVGERTPSTDTQYF.

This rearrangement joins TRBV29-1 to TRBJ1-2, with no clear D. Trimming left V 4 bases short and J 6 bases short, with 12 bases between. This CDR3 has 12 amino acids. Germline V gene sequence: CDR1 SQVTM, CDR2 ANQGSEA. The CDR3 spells CSVVPGNHGYTF. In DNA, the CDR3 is TGCAGCGTTGTACCGGGGAACCATGGCTACACCTTC.

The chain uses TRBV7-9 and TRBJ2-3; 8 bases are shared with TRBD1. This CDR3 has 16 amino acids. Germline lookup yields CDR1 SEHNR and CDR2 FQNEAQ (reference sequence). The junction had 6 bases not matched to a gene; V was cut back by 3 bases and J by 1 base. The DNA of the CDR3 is TGTGCCAGCAGCTTGTATGGACAGGGCGGCACAGATACGCAGTATTTT. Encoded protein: CASSLYGQGGTDTQYF.

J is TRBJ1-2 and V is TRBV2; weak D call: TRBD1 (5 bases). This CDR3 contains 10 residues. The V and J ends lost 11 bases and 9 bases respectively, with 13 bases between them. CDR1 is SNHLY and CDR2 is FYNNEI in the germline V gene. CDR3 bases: TGTGCCCGTCAGGAGGGGAGCTACACCTTC. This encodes CARQEGSYTF.

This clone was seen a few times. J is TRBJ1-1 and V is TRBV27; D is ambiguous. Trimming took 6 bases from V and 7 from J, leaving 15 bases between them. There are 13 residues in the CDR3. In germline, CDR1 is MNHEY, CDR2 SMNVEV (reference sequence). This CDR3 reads CASSPSIQSEAFF. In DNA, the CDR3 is TGTGCCAGCAGCCCCAGCATACAGAGTGAAGCTTTCTTT.

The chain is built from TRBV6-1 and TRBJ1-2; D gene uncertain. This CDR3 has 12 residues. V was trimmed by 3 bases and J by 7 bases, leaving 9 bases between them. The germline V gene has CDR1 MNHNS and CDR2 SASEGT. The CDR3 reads CASSDFRGGYTF. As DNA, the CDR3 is TGTGCCAGCAGTGATTTCCGGGGTGGCTACACCTTC.

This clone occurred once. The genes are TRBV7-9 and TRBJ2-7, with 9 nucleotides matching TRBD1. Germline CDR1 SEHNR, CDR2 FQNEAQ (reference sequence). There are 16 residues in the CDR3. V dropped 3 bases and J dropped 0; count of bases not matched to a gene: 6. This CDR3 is CASSFFGGQGSYEQYF. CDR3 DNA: TGTGCCAGCAGCTTTTTCGGGGGACAGGGCTCCTACGAGCAGTACTTC.

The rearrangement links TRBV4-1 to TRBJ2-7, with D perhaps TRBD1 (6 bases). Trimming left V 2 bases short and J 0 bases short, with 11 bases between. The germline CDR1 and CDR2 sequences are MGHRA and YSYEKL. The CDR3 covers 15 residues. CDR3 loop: CASSQTTGTSYEQYF. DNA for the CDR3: TGCGCCAGCAGCCAAACAACAGGGACCTCCTACGAGCAGTACTTC.